Described below is a single TCR beta chain sequence and its context. The target of this receptor is not known. No quality values exist for individual bases; no much larger clone is one base distant. Counted from cysteine to phenylalanine, this CDR3 has 12 amino acids. Only the CDR3 region is kept as DNA, spanning 36 bases read in frame from base 1. Reading the germline V gene (reference sequence) gives CDR1 GTSNPN and CDR2 SVGIG. Trimming costs V 2 bases and J 7 bases, and their ends lie 8 bases apart. The data are from a study of shared clonotypes between healthy human individuals (dated by TCRdb to about 2020). Study-wide context: The cohort comprised two women and a few men aged 18 to 49 years. Per donor, three plates each were used for CD4 naive and CD4 memory, two for CD8 naive, and one for CD8 memory. To estimate repertoire size and how much clonotype sharing occurs between individuals, the study deeply sequenced the blood TCR repertoires of several healthy adults. To increase sequencing depth and limit assay-specific biases, different laboratories used diverse techniques to prepare libraries and sequence TCR repertoires. Per donor, leukapheresis produced somewhere between about 0.8 and 9.5 billion PBMCs. General study outcomes and caveats: Incomplete sequencing was indicated by rarefaction of sorted-subset datasets, despite the large sequencing depth. Naive subsets generally had larger estimated clonotype richness than memory subsets. Only blood was sampled, and tissue TCR repertoires likely differ from those in blood. Compared with non-shared clonotypes, clonotypes shared by all four sorted-subset donors had higher generation probabilities. Pairwise subsampling indicated that sequencing depth was expected to affect the degree of clonotype sharing among donors. The genetic and exposure-history diversity represented was limited by the small number of donors. Around 5.4% of naive CD4, around 3.6% of naive CD8, approximately 2.2% of memory CD4, and less than 0.45% of memory CD8 clonotypes were shared across several donors.

Using the deep immunoSEQ assay, multiplex PCR amplified TCR CDR3 regions from genomic DNA. Extracted genomic DNA from each cell subset was distributed evenly across all wells of several immunoSEQ 96-well plates, and each plate was treated as a replicate. For sorted subsets, roughly 190 ng of genomic DNA, equivalent to 25,000 to 35,000 T cell genomes, went into each replicate PCR. Purified libraries were measured with a Qubit 3.0 fluorometer, size-checked on a Bioanalyzer 2100, and measured again with the KAPA Library Quantification kit. A separate single-read 150-cycle Illumina NextSeq 550 flow cell was used to sequence each immunoSEQ 96-well plate. Concerning the study's data processing: The immunoSEQ output contained only junctional sequences without quality scores, so filtering could not match that applied to full-length reads. Sequences were annotated with PyIR, a Python wrapper for IgBLAST v1.9, and V/J genes and CDR3 were assigned using IMGT germline references. Any read was removed if the V/J assignment was weak (E-value above 1e-6), the CDR3 was missing, or the read contained stop codons, out-of-frame junctions, or ambiguous translated residues. V3J clonotypes were defined as sequences sharing an identical inferred V gene, J gene, and CDR3 amino acid sequence. Percentage overlap between repertoires was computed as shared unique clonotypes divided by the size of the smaller repertoire. Richness of each repertoire was evaluated using RTK rarefaction, the Chao1 estimator, and Recon v2.1 estimates of unobserved clonotypes. For all TCRbeta clonotypes obtained by the gDNA method from four donors, generation probabilities were computed with OLGA. The source is immuneACCESS, and TCRdb retained only in-frame sequences with V and J called. Part of the clones is not carried over; for the studies checked, unresolved V genes explain less than half of this, and the remainder is unexplained. D and trimming were read from the DNA, whereas the V and J calls and clone size are those reported in that table. Present in this sample are hundreds of thousands of clones, around 78% of which were seen just once. The leading ten clones occupy 1.5% to 2% of the sample.

The donors were healthy, HIV-negative adults with no recently reported acute infections or vaccinations. All donors were Caucasian adults living in Nashville, Tennessee, USA. CD4+ T cells were enriched by magnetic negative selection, after which naive cells were positively selected on CD45RA and the negative fraction was taken as the memory subset. After blood collection by leukapheresis, PBMCs were isolated using Ficoll-Histopaque density gradient centrifugation and then cryopreserved in the vapor phase of liquid nitrogen. Purity and quantity of every magnetically sorted T cell population were checked by analytical flow cytometry. Genomic DNA was isolated from every sorted fraction and measured by UV absorbance on a Nanodrop 2000c.

The TCR was taken from a young woman in good health. Input material: memory CD4+ T cells sorted from blood. The cell subset or site label here, explained by the study, means: CD45RA-negative fraction. Rearrangement joined TRBV30 to TRBJ1-4; the D gene is not confidently resolved. The CDR3 corresponds to CAWSPRPEKLFF. The nucleotide sequence is given as TGTGCCTGGAGTCCCAGACCTGAAAAACTGTTTTTT.